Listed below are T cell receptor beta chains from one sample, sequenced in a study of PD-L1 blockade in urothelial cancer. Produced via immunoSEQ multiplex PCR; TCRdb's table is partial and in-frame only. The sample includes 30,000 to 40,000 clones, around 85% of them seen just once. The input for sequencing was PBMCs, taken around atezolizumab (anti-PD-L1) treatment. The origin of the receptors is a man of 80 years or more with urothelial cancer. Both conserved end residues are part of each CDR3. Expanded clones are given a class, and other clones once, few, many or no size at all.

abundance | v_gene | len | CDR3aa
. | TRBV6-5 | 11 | CASSQQETQYF
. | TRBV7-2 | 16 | CASSRGLAGSTDTQYF
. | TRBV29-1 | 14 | CSVGKGLSGNIQYF
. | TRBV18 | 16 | CASSPQNGQGGQPQHF
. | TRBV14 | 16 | CASSQATSGDYNEQFF
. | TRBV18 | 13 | CASSSTRGVGYTF
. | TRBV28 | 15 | CASSLAGQKTDTQYF
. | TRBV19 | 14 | CASLRSRGTGELFF
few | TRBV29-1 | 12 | CSALDRREKLFF
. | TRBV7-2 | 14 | CASSLDRDRNTIYF
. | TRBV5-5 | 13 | CASSRSPDYGYTF
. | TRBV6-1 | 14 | CASSGQGGYQPQHF
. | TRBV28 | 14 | CASSFGQGGYGYTF
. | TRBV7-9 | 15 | CASSLVPSGANVLTF
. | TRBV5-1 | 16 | CASSLAPGLAVGEQYF
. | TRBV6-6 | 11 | CASSQQETQYF
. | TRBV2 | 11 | CASGNRAGDTF
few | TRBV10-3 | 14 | CAIRDRGDGNTIYF
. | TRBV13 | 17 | CASSLRTSGSSYNEQFF
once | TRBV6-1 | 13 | CAHRNRYNEKLFF
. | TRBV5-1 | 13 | CASSPGPSYEQYF
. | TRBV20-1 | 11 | CSGTGGSGYTF
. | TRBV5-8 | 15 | CASSSRLASYNEQFF